The sequence of this T cell receptor (beta chain) was determined in a study of STAT5B mutations in CD4+ large granular lymphocyte leukemia. The study's findings and limits: Patient CD4-sorted repertoires stayed more clonal than healthy ones after leukemic-clone removal. Top patient clones used TRBV06 genes more often: 8/27 versus 2/35 in controls.

Produced via immunoSEQ multiplex PCR; TCRdb's table is partial and in-frame only. The sample lists about 38,000 clones; around 75% were seen once. The V gene's germline CDR1 is LNHDA and CDR2 SQIVND (reference sequence). Between the trimmed V and J ends, which lost 3 bases and 4 bases, there was a span of 13 bases. This CDR3 has 15 amino acids. In regard to this clone: What it recognizes is unknown.

Sequenced material: CD4+ T cells from blood buffy coats. The TCR was taken from a human donor in good health. J is TRBJ1-3 and V is TRBV19; tentatively, D is TRBD1 (6 bases). In DNA, the CDR3 is TGTGCCAGTAGTATCCTCAGGGGAAACGGAAACACCATATATTTT. Its protein product is CASSILRGNGNTIYF.